The 31 T cell receptor beta chains below come from one sample, sequenced in a study of OX40 agonist ivuxolimab in advanced cancers. Using immunoSEQ multiplex PCR, the repertoire was profiled, and TCRdb retains in-frame clones only, with some absent. The sample has around 150,000 clones; about 93% are singletons. Sequencing used CD4+ or CD8+ T cells sorted from blood, obtained in a trial of the OX40 agonist ivuxolimab. These receptor sequences come from an adult with an advanced solid tumor such as melanoma, head and neck, liver or kidney cancer.

The rearrangement uses TRBV6-5 and TRBJ2-3; D not certain. The CDR3 covers 14 residues. V was cut by 4 bases and J by 2 bases, with 10 bases left in between. Germline V CDR1 and CDR2: MNHEY, SVGAGI. The CDR3 bases are TGTGCCAGCAGTTCAAACAGCCACACAGATACGCAGTATTTT. This encodes CASSSNSHTDTQYF.

The V and J genes are TRBV6-1 and TRBJ2-7; no firm D call. V lost 1 base and J lost 6, with 10 bases in between. The germline V gene encodes CDR1 MNHNS and CDR2 SASEGT. CDR3 size: 13 residues. CDR3 loop: CASSEGTTIEQYF. The CDR3 DNA follows: TGTGCCAGCAGTGAAGGGACCACTATCGAGCAGTACTTC.

This chain connects TRBV5-6 to TRBJ2-7; a possible D gene is TRBD2 (6 bases). CDR1 and CDR2 from the germline V gene are SGHDT and YYEEEE. The CDR3 sequence is 15 residues long. The ends were cut back, 4 bases at V and 0 bases at J, with 14 bases in the middle. The DNA of the CDR3 is TGTGCCAGCAGCCCGGGGGACGTGGGCTCCTACGAGCAGTACTTC. It is translated as CASSPGDVGSYEQYF.

This chain connects TRBV2 to TRBJ2-7; tentative D call: TRBD2 (5 bases). V shed 7 bases and J shed 2 bases, with 15 bases lying between them. Germline V lookup: CDR1 SNHLY, CDR2 FYNNEI. CDR3 length: 14 amino acids. Here the CDR3 DNA reads TGTGCCAGCAAGGACCGAGGGCTCACCTACGAGCAGTACTTC. Amino acid sequence: CASKDRGLTYEQYF.

This clone is a singleton in its sample. V is TRBV4-3 and J is TRBJ2-5; TRBD2 is a possible D gene (5 bases). Per germline, CDR1 LGHNA and CDR2 YSLEER. The V end lost 4 bases, the J end lost 5 bases, and 20 bases lay between the germline ends. The CDR3 runs 16 residues. CDR3 sequence: CASSPRAGRGYETQYF. The CDR3 nucleotides are TGCGCCAGCAGCCCCCGGGCCGGTCGGGGATACGAGACCCAGTACTTC.

Only a few counts were recorded for this clone. This chain joins TRBV2 and TRBJ1-2, with D possibly TRBD1 on 5 matching bases. The germline V and J ends were trimmed by 8 bases and 8 bases, with 18 bases remaining between them. The CDR3 is made up of 13 amino acids. Germline V gives CDR1 SNHLY, CDR2 FYNNEI. CDR3 region: CASRLGELQGYTF. In nucleotides, the CDR3 is TGTGCCAGCCGACTGGGGGAGTTACAAGGCTACACCTTC.

The chain carries TRBV6-6 and TRBJ2-7; perhaps TRBD2 as D (6 bases). V was pared by 2 bases and J by 0 bases, with 14 bases between. Germline loops: CDR1 MNHNY, CDR2 SVGAGI (reference sequence). The CDR3 covers 16 residues. The CDR3 protein is CASSYVDAGSSYEQYF. CDR3 nucleotides: TGTGCCAGCAGTTACGTGGACGCGGGAAGCTCCTACGAGCAGTACTTC.

The rearrangement uses TRBV5-4 and TRBJ2-7; possible D gene TRBD1, 6 bases. The V and J ends lost 0 bases and 4 bases respectively, with 11 bases between them. The CDR3 is 14 amino acids. The germline CDR1 and CDR2 sequences are SGHNT and YYREEE (reference sequence). CDR3 amino acids: CASSLAGRGYEQYF. The CDR3 coding sequence is TGTGCCAGCAGCTTGGCGGGCAGGGGTTACGAGCAGTACTTC.

Remarks on this clone: Other nucleotide sequences from this sample produce the same CDR3. CDR3 loop: CASSPNLGVRANYGYTF. The CDR3 DNA sequence: TGTGCCAGTAGTCCCAACTTGGGGGTGAGAGCTAACTATGGCTACACCTTC. The rearrangement uses TRBV19 and TRBJ1-2, with D perhaps matching TRBD1 (5 bases). This CDR3 spans 17 amino acids. V lost 5 bases, J lost 0 bases, and 19 bases lay in between. Germline V gene data show CDR1 as LNHDA and CDR2 as SQIVND (reference sequence).

V is TRBV18 and J is TRBJ2-7, with D possibly TRBD1 on 5 matching bases. Germline-derived CDR1 and CDR2 are KGHSH and LQKENI. The CDR3 has 18 amino acids. Trimming took 1 base from V and 2 from J, leaving 21 bases between them. The CDR3 protein is CASSPLLSAQARTYEQYF. DNA for the CDR3: TGTGCCAGCTCACCACTTCTCTCGGCACAGGCCAGGACCTACGAGCAGTACTTC.

The rearrangement uses TRBV14 and TRBJ1-3; possibly TRBD1 for D (6 bases). The V gene's germline CDR1 is SGHDN and CDR2 FVKESK. Trimming shortened V by 3 bases and J by 3 bases, and 12 bases separated the two germline ends. There are 15 residues in the CDR3. CDR3 sequence reads: CASSHPGTNGNTIYF. The CDR3 nucleotides read TGTGCCAGCAGCCACCCCGGGACAAATGGAAACACCATATATTTT.

CDR3 DNA: TGTGCCAGCAGTTACTCGAGGGGGCGCAGGGACATTCAGTACTTC. It specifies CASSYSRGRRDIQYF. The chain is built from TRBV6-5 and TRBJ2-4; 7 bases align to TRBD1. The CDR3 loop spans 15 amino acids. V gave up 0 bases and J gave up 8 bases; unmatched junction bases: 7. Germline V gene lookup returns CDR1 MNHEY and CDR2 SVGAGI.

This rearrangement joins TRBV19 to TRBJ1-4; a weak D match, TRBD1 (5 bases). V lost 8 bases, J lost 0 bases, and 16 bases lay in between. The CDR3 is made up of 16 amino acids. Germline assignment: CDR1 LNHDA and CDR2 SQIVND (reference sequence). The CDR3 loop reads CASAPRGLATNEKLFF. The CDR3 bases are TGTGCCAGTGCTCCGAGGGGCCTGGCAACTAATGAAAAACTGTTTTTT.

This clone was seen only once. The chain is built from TRBV27 and TRBJ1-1; unclear D gene. The CDR3 is 13 amino acids. V was trimmed by 11 bases and J by 3 bases, leaving 16 bases between them. Germline CDR1 and CDR2: MNHEY and SMNVEV (reference sequence). The CDR3 protein is CAAQSRDDTEAFF. The CDR3 DNA sequence: TGTGCCGCCCAATCCCGTGATGACACTGAAGCTTTCTTT.

J is TRBJ2-7 and V is TRBV18, with TRBD2 as a possible D gene (6 bases). Germline lookup yields CDR1 KGHSH and CDR2 LQKENI. This CDR3 contains 15 residues. Trimming took 0 bases from V and 7 from J, leaving 16 bases between them. The CDR3 region is CASSPPGQGGGEQYF. DNA for the CDR3: TGTGCCAGCTCACCACCCGGGCAGGGAGGTGGAGAGCAGTACTTC.

The chain uses TRBV9 and TRBJ2-1; 7 bases map to TRBD2. Germline V gene lookup returns CDR1 SGDLS and CDR2 YYNGEE. The V and J ends lost 7 bases and 6 bases, in that order; junction bases with no gene match: 7. CDR3 length: 13 amino acids. The CDR3 here is CASRWEGSNEQFF. In nucleotides, the CDR3 is TGTGCCAGCCGATGGGAGGGGAGCAATGAGCAGTTCTTC.

The V gene is TRBV6-5, the J gene TRBJ2-5; TRBD1 aligns across 10 bases. Germline CDR1 and CDR2: MNHEY and SVGAGI. Germline trimming cut 0 bases from V and 4 bases from J; bases unmatched to any gene: 5. The CDR3 totals 16 residues. CDR3 region: CASSYSTGGYRETQYF. The CDR3 DNA is TGTGCCAGCAGTTACTCGACAGGGGGCTATCGAGAGACCCAGTACTTC.

The rearrangement uses TRBV4-3 and TRBJ2-1; TRBD2 aligns across 9 bases. CDR1 and CDR2 from the germline V gene are LGHNA and YSLEER. The CDR3 covers 14 residues. The ends lost 8 bases at V and 2 bases at J; junction bases unmatched: 4. The CDR3: CASRASGAYNEQFF. The DNA of the CDR3 is TGCGCCAGCCGGGCTAGCGGGGCCTACAATGAGCAGTTCTTC.

CDR3: CASSKAYGYTF. As DNA, the CDR3 is TGTGCCAGCAGTAAGGCCTATGGCTACACCTTC. The rearrangement links TRBV6-6 to TRBJ1-2; D unresolved. Germline loops: CDR1 MNHNY, CDR2 SVGAGI (reference sequence). V was clipped by 5 bases and J by 4 bases, with 5 bases between them. This CDR3 comprises 11 residues.

This chain uses TRBV2 with TRBJ2-7, with D possibly called TRBD1 or TRBD2 (5 bases each). The CDR3 consists of 12 residues. Germline assignment: CDR1 SNHLY and CDR2 FYNNEI. The germline V and J ends were trimmed by 10 bases and 0 bases, with 10 bases remaining between them. The CDR3 protein is CATGTLSYEQYF. The CDR3 coding sequence is TGTGCCACCGGGACCCTCTCCTACGAGCAGTACTTC.

V usage is TRBV6-1 and J usage is TRBJ2-3; D gene uncertain. Looked up from germline, CDR1 is MNHNS and CDR2 is SASEGT. The CDR3 runs to 15 residues. The V end lost 6 bases, the J end lost 0 bases, and 13 bases lay between the germline ends. The CDR3 here is CASRAARGSTDTQYF. DNA of the CDR3: TGTGCCAGCAGGGCCGCCAGAGGTAGCACAGATACGCAGTATTTT.

Here the CDR3 reads CASSQVSSVSTDTQYF. In DNA, the CDR3 is TGCGCCAGCAGCCAAGTCTCTAGCGTTAGCACAGATACGCAGTATTTT. The chain combines TRBV4-1 with TRBJ2-3; possible D gene TRBD2, 6 bases. CDR1 MGHRA and CDR2 YSYEKL come from the germline V gene. The CDR3 covers 16 residues. The ends were cut back, 1 base at V and 0 bases at J, with 11 bases in the middle.

V usage is TRBV19 and J usage is TRBJ2-7; D call uncertain. From germline, CDR1 is LNHDA and CDR2 SQIVND (reference sequence). The CDR3 length is 15 residues. With 5 bases removed from V and 4 bases from J, the gap between germline ends came to 18 bases. The CDR3 protein is CASSLPRGGGYEQYF. The DNA for the CDR3 is TGTGCCAGTAGTCTCCCCCGTGGCGGCGGATACGAGCAGTACTTC.

This clone was observed a few times. V usage is TRBV28 and J usage is TRBJ1-5; D unresolved. V was trimmed by 4 bases and J by 9 bases, leaving 10 bases between them. The CDR3 is 12 amino acids. Germline loops: CDR1 MDHEN, CDR2 SYDVKM. Here the CDR3 DNA reads TGTGCCAGCAGTTCTCCAACTGTGCCCCAGCATTTT. It encodes CASSSPTVPQHF.

As to this clone: This sample includes further DNA sequences coding for the same CDR3. V usage is TRBV28 and J usage is TRBJ2-6; D not certain. Germline assignment: CDR1 MDHEN and CDR2 SYDVKM. V lost 6 bases, J lost 5 bases, and 8 bases lay in between. The CDR3 is made up of 13 amino acids. CDR3 sequence reads: CASSLIRANVLTF. In DNA, the CDR3 is TGTGCCAGCAGCCTGATACGGGCCAACGTCCTGACTTTC.

The table lists this clone with a count of one. This chain uses TRBV19 with TRBJ2-7; 9 bases line up with TRBD1. Germline V gene data show CDR1 as LNHDA and CDR2 as SQIVND (reference sequence). The CDR3 covers 14 residues. V dropped 8 bases and J dropped 0; count of bases not matched to a gene: 5. The chain's CDR3 is CASGGQGDSYEQYF. Written as DNA, the CDR3 is TGTGCCAGTGGGGGACAGGGCGACTCCTACGAGCAGTACTTC.

This chain uses TRBV7-1 with TRBJ2-5; 7 nucleotides match TRBD1. TRBV7-1 is sorted into the ORF group, with uncertain function. The CDR3 is 14 residues long. V was clipped by 5 bases and J by 4 bases; unmatched bases: 7. CDR3 sequence: CASSRSGTAETQYF. In DNA form, the CDR3 reads TGTGCCAGCAGCCGATCCGGGACAGCAGAGACCCAGTACTTC.

The V gene is TRBV7-8, the J gene TRBJ2-5; possibly TRBD1 for D (6 bases). The J call is in doubt because the DNA end fits TRBJ2-7 better. The CDR3 covers 15 residues. Germline-derived CDR1 and CDR2 are SGHVS and FQNEAQ. DNA of the CDR3: TGTGCCAGCAGCTTAGAAAGGATAGGGGGACGCGAGCAGTACTTC. Its translation is CASSLERIGGREQYF.

V is TRBV19 and J is TRBJ1-2; D remains ambiguous. V lost 2 bases and J 2 bases, leaving 9 bases between the germline ends. This CDR3 spans 14 amino acids. Germline values: CDR1 LNHDA, CDR2 SQIVND (reference sequence). CDR3 in amino acids: CASSISNNNYGYTF. CDR3 nucleotide sequence: TGTGCCAGTAGTATATCAAACAACAACTATGGCTACACCTTC.

The V and J genes are TRBV7-7 and TRBJ2-3; D is unclear. Per the germline V gene, CDR1 is SSHAT and CDR2 is FNYEAQ (reference sequence). V was trimmed by 1 base and J by 0 bases, leaving 8 bases between them. This CDR3 has 15 residues. The CDR3, as DNA: TGTGCCAGCAGCTTAGGACCAGGAAGCACAGATACGCAGTATTTT. It is translated as CASSLGPGSTDTQYF.

The chain links TRBV7-2 to TRBJ2-7; D may be TRBD1 (6 bases). With 5 bases removed from V and 6 bases from J, the gap between germline ends came to 11 bases. CDR1 SGHTA and CDR2 FQGNSA come from the germline V gene. This CDR3 spans 12 amino acids. The CDR3, as DNA: TGTGCCAGCAGCCGATCAGGGGTCGAGCAGTACTTC. Translation gives CASSRSGVEQYF.